This TCR beta chain was captured in a study of blood T cell repertoires in COVID-19. Study summary: PBMCs, B-cell-depleted T cells, or T cells were the source of the cDNA or gDNA that made up the material.

The CDR3 is 15 amino acids. Germline CDR1 reads SGHRS; CDR2 reads YFSETQ. With V trimmed by 1 base and J by 0 bases, 2 bases remained unmatched. The repertoire was sequenced with immunoSEQ multiplex PCR; TCRdb's copy has only in-frame clones and lacks some. The table lists over 85,000 clones, 75% to 95% of them singletons, with about 4% in the top ten. This sequence originates from a man between 18 and 29 years old with acute or convalescent COVID-19. The specimen was peripheral blood. The chain joins TRBV5-1 to TRBJ1-1, with 8 bases matching TRBD1. The CDR3 region is CASSLMDRVNTEAFF. CDR3 bases: TGCGCCAGCAGCTTGATGGACAGGGTGAACACTGAAGCTTTCTTT. The full variable domain, in which reference TRBV5-1 and TRBJ1-1 provide the parts outside the CDR3, is KAGVTQTPRYLIKTRGQQVTLSCSPISGHRSVSWYQQTPGQGLQFLFEYFSETQRNKGNFPGRFSGRQFSNSRSEMNVSTLELGDSALYLCASSLMDRVNTEAFFGQGTRLTVV.